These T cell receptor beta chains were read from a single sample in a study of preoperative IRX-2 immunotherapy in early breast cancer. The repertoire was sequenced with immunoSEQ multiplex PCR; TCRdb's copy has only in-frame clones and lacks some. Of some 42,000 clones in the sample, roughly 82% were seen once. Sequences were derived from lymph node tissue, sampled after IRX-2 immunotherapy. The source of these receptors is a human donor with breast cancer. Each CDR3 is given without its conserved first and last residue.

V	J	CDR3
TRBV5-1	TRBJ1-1	ASSPSGRQSNTEAF
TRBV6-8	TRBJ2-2	ATGLAENTGELF
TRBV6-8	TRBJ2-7	ASSYDTRGPYEQY
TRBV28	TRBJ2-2	ASSSDRGTNTGELF
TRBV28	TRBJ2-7	ASSSGELSGHSYEQY
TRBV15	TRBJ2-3	ATSCSGWNSTDTQY
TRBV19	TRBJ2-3	ASSEGLDHRTDTQY
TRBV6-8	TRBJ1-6	ASTRSVGLPGNSPLH
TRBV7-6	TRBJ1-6	ASSRGTGINSPLH
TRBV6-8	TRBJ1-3	ASRAPGQAAGNTIY
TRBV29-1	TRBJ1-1	SVVRDTAANTEAF
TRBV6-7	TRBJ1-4	ASSDQGGSEKLF
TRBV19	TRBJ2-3	ASSTSGGAGDTQY
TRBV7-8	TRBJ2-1	ASSSGGRNEQF
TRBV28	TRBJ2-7	ASSLDSYEQY
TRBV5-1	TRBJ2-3	ASSSNTGESDTQY